Listed below are T cell receptor beta chains from one sample, sequenced in a study of PD-L1 blockade in urothelial cancer. TCRdb's copy holds only in-frame clones and misses some; the assay was immunoSEQ multiplex PCR. The table includes tens of thousands of clones, 84% detected once. Sequencing used PBMCs, obtained around atezolizumab (anti-PD-L1) treatment. These TCRs come from a man aged 55 to 70 with urothelial cancer. CDR3s include the opening cysteine and the closing phenylalanine or tryptophan. D genes are given only for firm matches. A row's size may be missing; if present it is once, few, many or a size class.

d_call	clone_size	j_call	v_call	cdr3_aa	cdr3_nt
TRBD2	few	TRBJ2-7	TRBV27	CASSLSGTRPWEQYF	TGTGCCAGCAGTTTATCGGGGACTAGGCCCTGGGAGCAGTACTTC
TRBD2	-	TRBJ2-2	TRBV19	CASSIGLAGGPSGELFF	TGTGCCAGTAGTATAGGACTAGCGGGAGGGCCCTCCGGGGAGCTGTTTTTT
TRBD1	many	TRBJ2-7	TRBV6-1	CASSSRDSSYEQYF	TGTGCCAGCAGTTCTCGGGACAGCTCCTACGAGCAGTACTTC
TRBD1	-	TRBJ2-4	TRBV4-3	CASSQDRGLGIQYF	TGCGCCAGCAGCCAGGACAGGGGGCTGGGGATTCAGTACTTC
-	-	TRBJ1-5	TRBV30	CAWSVPGGPQHF	TGTGCCTGGAGTGTACCGGGGGGGCCCCAGCATTTT
TRBD1	-	TRBJ1-1	TRBV5-1	CASSERTGGNTEAFF	TGCGCCAGCAGCGAAAGGACAGGTGGTAACACTGAAGCTTTCTTT
-	-	TRBJ1-4	TRBV28	CASSFLSQTREKLFF	TGTGCCAGCAGTTTTTTGAGTCAGACGAGGGAAAAACTGTTTTTT
-	-	TRBJ1-5	TRBV7-8	CASSLYPGSNQPQHF	TGTGCCAGCAGCTTATACCCAGGGAGCAATCAGCCCCAGCATTTT
TRBD2	-	TRBJ2-1	TRBV11-3	CASSLRGLAGGYNEQFF	TGTGCCAGCAGCTTAAGGGGGCTAGCGGGGGGCTACAATGAGCAGTTCTTC
TRBD1	-	TRBJ1-2	TRBV5-1	CASSSRPDRAPLDYGYTF	TGCGCCAGCAGCTCCCGCCCCGACAGGGCTCCCTTGGACTATGGCTACACCTTC
-	-	TRBJ1-2	TRBV21-1	CASSKVKRHGYTF	TGTGCCAGCAGCAAAGTTAAGAGGCATGGCTACACCTTC
-	-	TRBJ1-3	TRBV5-1	CASSLNFRLGENTIYF	TGCGCCAGCAGCTTGAATTTCCGGTTGGGAGAAAACACCATATATTTT
TRBD1	-	TRBJ1-6	TRBV27	CASSLYGQGAQGRHSPLHF	TGTGCCAGCAGTCTATACGGACAGGGGGCGCAGGGGAGGCATTCACCCCTCCACTTT
-	-	TRBJ1-4	TRBV2	CASSTGATNEKLFF	TGTGCCAGCAGCACGGGAGCAACTAATGAAAAACTGTTTTTT
-	-	TRBJ2-3	TRBV11-1	CASTQGAEPTDTQYF	TGTGCCAGCACCCAAGGGGCCGAACCTACAGATACGCAGTATTTT
TRBD1	-	TRBJ2-4	TRBV7-9	CASSFVTGGRGNIQYF	TGTGCCAGCAGCTTCGTGACAGGGGGGAGGGGAAACATTCAGTACTTC
TRBD1	-	TRBJ2-7	TRBV4-3	CASSQNRGPSEQYF	TGCGCCAGCAGCCAAAACAGGGGCCCTAGCGAGCAGTACTTC
TRBD1	-	TRBJ1-1	TRBV11-1	CASSLDRVGEAFF	TGTGCCAGCAGCTTGGACAGGGTGGGTGAAGCTTTCTTT
-	-	TRBJ2-5	TRBV5-1	CASSLEGGSQETQYF	TGCGCCAGCAGCTTGGAAGGGGGATCCCAAGAGACCCAGTACTTC
TRBD1	once	TRBJ2-2	TRBV6-1	CASSEPGQGNTGELFF	TGTGCCAGCAGTGAACCGGGACAGGGGAACACCGGGGAGCTGTTTTTT
-	-	TRBJ1-1	TRBV29-1	CSVDRGPNTEAFF	TGCAGCGTTGATAGGGGCCCGAACACTGAAGCTTTCTTT
-	-	TRBJ2-2	TRBV6-4	CASRREQNTGELFF	TGTGCCAGCAGGAGGGAACAGAACACCGGGGAGCTGTTTTTT
TRBD2	-	TRBJ2-3	TRBV19	CASSESGGRTDTQYF	TGTGCCAGTTCAGAGAGCGGGGGCCGCACAGATACGCAGTATTTT
TRBD2	few	TRBJ2-5	TRBV5-1	CASSVGLAIAQETQYF	TGCGCCAGCAGCGTCGGACTAGCGATCGCGCAAGAGACCCAGTACTTC
-	-	TRBJ2-7	TRBV29-1	CSVDESGVGYEQYF	TGCAGCGTTGACGAGTCAGGGGTGGGATACGAGCAGTACTTC
-	-	TRBJ2-5	TRBV19	CASSIGRGQETQYF	TGTGCCAGTAGTATCGGCAGGGGTCAAGAGACCCAGTACTTC
TRBD1	-	TRBJ1-1	TRBV6-5	CASSYSGTANTEAFF	TGTGCCAGCAGTTACTCAGGGACAGCGAACACTGAAGCTTTCTTT
TRBD1	-	TRBJ2-3	TRBV6-5	CASSSVRTGGTDTQYF	TGTGCCAGCAGTTCCGTAAGGACAGGGGGCACAGATACGCAGTATTTT